The sequence of this T cell receptor beta chain was determined in a study of blood T cell repertoires in COVID-19. Study summary: COVID-19 samples, acute and convalescent, were from the United States, Italy and Spain. The analysed material was cDNA or gDNA that came from T cells, B-cell-depleted T cells, or PBMCs.

As originally analysed: Reference gene primer amplification gave nucleated cell count estimates. Method: immunoSEQ multiplex PCR; TCRdb's copy keeps in-frame clones and lacks some. The V and J calls and clone size were taken over from that table, and D and trimming were inferred from the DNA. The table lists some 94,000 clones, roughly nine tenths of them singletons. This clone has just one count. The CDR3 length is 15 residues. V was cut by 1 base and J by 8 bases, with 17 bases left in between. Germline CDR1 is GTSNPN and CDR2 is SVGIG (reference sequence). A Seattle source enrolled patients during active infection and followed them longitudinally.

The receptor's source is a woman aged 60-75 years with COVID-19, enrolled during active disease. The V call is TRBV30, the J call TRBJ1-4; a possible D gene is TRBD1 (5 bases). The sample taken for sequencing was peripheral blood. CDR3 sequence reads: CAWSAQRGGNEKLFF. DNA for the CDR3: TGTGCCTGGAGTGCCCAACGCGGGGGGAACGAAAAACTGTTTTTT. Based on the CDR3 plus reference TRBV30 and TRBJ1-4, the full variable domain is SQTIHQWPATLVQPVGSPLSLECTVEGTSNPNLYWYRQAAGRGLQLLFYSVGIGQISSEVPQNLSASRPQDRQFILSSKKLLLSDSGFYLCAWSAQRGGNEKLFFGSGTQLSVL.